The next 24 T cell receptor beta chains were all read from a single sample in a study of blood T cell repertoires in COVID-19. The repertoire was sequenced with immunoSEQ multiplex PCR; TCRdb's copy has only in-frame clones and lacks some. Of a few hundred thousand clones listed, 85% are singletons. Source material: PBMCs or T cells enriched from blood (not recorded which). Every receptor here comes from a woman between 45 and 60 years old who had been exposed to COVID-19.

This clone appeared a single time. The rearrangement uses TRBV19 and TRBJ1-2; TRBD1 might be the D (6 bases). V gave up 5 bases and J gave up 7 bases, with 14 bases separating them. The CDR3 is made up of 13 amino acids. The germline CDR1 and CDR2 sequences are LNHDA and SQIVND (reference sequence). CDR3 region: CASSATGSTGYTF. The CDR3 DNA is TGTGCCAGTAGTGCTACAGGGAGTACTGGCTACACCTTC. The full variable domain, rest sourced from reference TRBV19 and TRBJ1-2, is DGGITQSPKYLFRKEGQNVTLSCEQNLNHDAMYWYRQDPGQGLRLIYYSQIVNDFQKGDIAEGYSVSREKKESFPLTVTSAQKNPTAFYLCASSATGSTGYTFGSGTRLTVV.

The V and J genes are TRBV2 and TRBJ1-1, with 8 bases fitting TRBD1. This CDR3 has 15 amino acids. The germline V gene has CDR1 SNHLY and CDR2 FYNNEI. Trimming took 6 bases from V and 1 from J; bases not matched to a gene: 7. CDR3 loop: CASRRDRRGNTEAFF. CDR3 DNA: TGTGCCAGCAGAAGGGACAGGAGAGGGAACACTGAAGCTTTCTTT.

Ten or more counts support this clone. The genes are TRBV19 and TRBJ1-1; D might be TRBD1 (6 bases). The V and J ends lost 9 bases and 2 bases respectively, with 28 bases between them. The CDR3 length is 18 residues. The V gene's germline CDR1 is LNHDA and CDR2 SQIVND (reference sequence). The CDR3 spells CASSLDLSLDSRNTEAFF. CDR3 DNA sequence: TGTGCCAGCAGCCTCGATCTGTCCTTGGACAGCCGCAACACTGAAGCTTTCTTT.

The genes are TRBV4-1 and TRBJ2-2; maybe TRBD1 (6 bases). CDR1 and CDR2 from the germline V gene are MGHRA and YSYEKL. This CDR3 spans 14 amino acids. V lost 1 base and J 9 bases, leaving 12 bases between the germline ends. CDR3 nucleotides: TGCGCCAGCAGCCAAGCAGGGGAATTGAGGGAGCTGTTTTTT. Translating gives CASSQAGELRELFF.

V is TRBV2 and J is TRBJ2-5; 7 nucleotides match TRBD1. Trimming at V came to 7 bases and at J to 1 base, leaving 3 bases not matched to a gene. The CDR3 loop spans 13 amino acids. CDR1 SNHLY and CDR2 FYNNEI come from the germline V gene. CDR3 sequence: CASTRGPQETQYF. In DNA, the CDR3 is TGTGCCAGCACTAGGGGGCCCCAAGAGACCCAGTACTTC.

This clone was counted a few times. The chain uses TRBV28 and TRBJ1-1, with D hard to call. This CDR3 contains 15 residues. V shed 3 bases and J shed 7 bases, with 18 bases lying between them. In germline, CDR1 is MDHEN, CDR2 SYDVKM. CDR3 in DNA: TGTGCCAGCAGTTTTAGGCTAGCAGGTGTTGGTGAAGCTTTCTTT. Residues: CASSFRLAGVGEAFF.

A word on this clone: A junction end diverges from the germline sequence, so it may reflect a read error. This chain joins TRBV5-4 and TRBJ1-6; D uncertain. Germline CDR1 and CDR2: SGHNT and YYREEE (reference sequence). The CDR3 extends over 18 amino acids. CDR3 coding DNA: TGTGCCAGCAGCTTGAGTGGAGCAGCCCACTCCTATAATTCACCCCTTCACTTT. Residues: CASSLSGAAHSYNSPLHF. The full variable domain, in which reference TRBV5-4 and TRBJ1-6 provide the parts outside the CDR3, is ETGVTQSPTHLIKTRGQQVTLRCSSQSGHNTVSWYQQALGQGPQFIFQYYREEENGRGNFPPRFSGLQFPNYSSELNVNALELDDSALYLCASSLSGAAHSYNSPLHFGNGTRLTVT.

The V call is TRBV3-1 (or the pseudogene TRBV3-2), the J call TRBJ1-4, with D possibly being TRBD1 (6 bases). The germline gives CDR1 LGHDT, CDR2 YNNKEL (reference sequence). CDR3 length equals 16 residues. Trimming shortened V by 0 bases and J by 9 bases, and 17 bases separated the two germline ends. In DNA, the CDR3 is TGTGCCAGCAGCCAAGATAGATCGGACAGTGAGAAAAAACTGTTTTTT. It yields the protein CASSQDRSDSEKKLFF.

This clone has a single count. The chain combines TRBV27 with TRBJ1-1; TRBD1 aligns across 8 bases. The CDR3 is made up of 16 amino acids. Per the germline V gene, CDR1 is MNHEY and CDR2 is SMNVEV (reference sequence). Trimming took 5 bases from V and 2 from J; bases not matched to a gene: 10. This CDR3 is CASSRLRAGGNTEAFF. The CDR3 DNA reads TGTGCCAGCAGTCGCCTTAGGGCAGGGGGCAACACTGAAGCTTTCTTT.

This chain joins TRBV15 and TRBJ2-1; perhaps TRBD1 as D (6 bases). CDR3 length: 15 residues. CDR1 LNHNV and CDR2 YYDKDF come from the germline V gene (reference sequence). V lost 1 base and J 2 bases, leaving 9 bases between the germline ends. CDR3 loop: CATSRVGATYNEQFF. The CDR3 DNA reads as TGTGCCACCAGCAGAGTGGGGGCGACCTACAATGAGCAGTTCTTC.

This clone was picked up one time. The V call is TRBV3-1 (or the pseudogene TRBV3-2), the J call TRBJ1-3; tentatively, D is TRBD1 (6 bases). V lost 2 bases to trimming and J lost 0 bases, with 14 bases between them. The germline CDR1 and CDR2 sequences are LGHDT and YNNKEL (reference sequence). CDR3 length equals 17 residues. Written as DNA, the CDR3 is TGTGCCAGCAGCCAAAGGGGGTCTGCTTTCTCTGGAAACACCATATATTTT. It codes for CASSQRGSAFSGNTIYF.

The chain recombines TRBV15 with TRBJ2-7, with D perhaps TRBD2 (5 bases). Germline V lookup: CDR1 LNHNV, CDR2 YYDKDF (reference sequence). This CDR3 comprises 14 residues. The V gene lost 5 bases and the J gene lost 2 bases, with 13 bases spanning the gap. The CDR3 region is CATSERNGAYEQYF. In nucleotides, the CDR3 is TGTGCCACCAGCGAGCGGAACGGGGCCTACGAGCAGTACTTC.

The CDR3 loop reads CASSQDAADGGSYEQYF. Here the CDR3 DNA reads TGCGCCAGCAGCCAGGACGCTGCTGACGGGGGGAGCTACGAGCAGTACTTC. The V and J genes are TRBV4-3 and TRBJ2-7, with 7 positions matching TRBD2. CDR1 is LGHNA, CDR2 YSLEER, per germline. CDR3 length: 17 residues. The junction had 14 bases not matched to a gene; V was cut back by 3 bases and J by 3 bases.

The V call is TRBV5-4, the J call TRBJ1-2, with D maybe TRBD1 (5 bases). The CDR3 has 15 residues. Per the germline V gene, CDR1 is SGHNT and CDR2 is YYREEE (reference sequence). V was clipped by 4 bases and J by 3 bases, with 16 bases between them. The CDR3 region is CASSPGLLQDYGYTF. CDR3 bases: TGTGCCAGCAGCCCGGGACTCCTCCAGGACTATGGCTACACCTTC.

The chain carries TRBV11-3 and TRBJ1-6; TRBD1 might be the D (5 bases). The ends were cut back, 4 bases at V and 7 bases at J, with 11 bases in the middle. The CDR3 sequence is 14 residues long. Germline CDR1 is SGHNT and CDR2 is YENEEA. The CDR3 DNA reads as TGTGCCAGCAGCTCTGGGGCTGCAAATTCACCCCTCCACTTT. The encoded protein is CASSSGAANSPLHF.

The chain joins TRBV27 to TRBJ2-2; possible D gene TRBD1, 6 bases. V lost 6 bases to trimming and J lost 1 base, with 12 bases between them. CDR3 length: 15 residues. Germline V lookup: CDR1 MNHEY, CDR2 SMNVEV (reference sequence). This chain's CDR3 is CASRDRGGNTGELFF. CDR3 nucleotides: TGTGCCAGCAGGGACCGAGGGGGGAACACCGGGGAGCTGTTTTTT.

The chain links TRBV6-2 or TRBV6-3 to TRBJ1-6, with no clear D. Trimming took 0 bases from V and 0 from J, leaving 12 bases between them. The CDR3 contains 18 residues. Germline V gene lookup returns CDR1 MNHEY and CDR2 SVGEGT. CDR3 sequence: CASSYSDTSSSYNSPLHF. The CDR3 coding sequence is TGTGCCAGCAGTTACTCCGACACCTCGAGCTCCTATAATTCACCCCTCCACTTT.

The rearrangement uses TRBV19 and TRBJ2-1; the D gene is possibly TRBD1 (5 bases). Germline CDR1 LNHDA, CDR2 SQIVND (reference sequence). The CDR3 is 13 residues long. Trimming removed 1 base from V and 7 bases from J, with 8 bases in between. The CDR3 is CASSIGRGNEQFF. CDR3 sequence (DNA): TGTGCCAGTAGTATAGGTAGGGGAAATGAGCAGTTCTTC.

V and J are TRBV7-2 and TRBJ1-1, with TRBD1 as a possible D gene (6 bases). Germline V CDR1 and CDR2: SGHTA, FQGNSA. CDR3 size: 13 residues. V was trimmed by 2 bases and J by 6 bases, leaving 10 bases between them. The CDR3 DNA is TGTGCCAGCAGCTTATACCCAGGGGCTGAAGCTTTCTTT. Its translation is CASSLYPGAEAFF.

The rearrangement uses TRBV11-2 and TRBJ1-2, with D tentatively TRBD1 (5 bases). Germline V gives CDR1 SGHAT, CDR2 FQNNGV. The CDR3 totals 11 residues. Trimming took 9 bases from V and 5 from J, leaving 10 bases between them. The CDR3 loop reads CASTGGYGYTF. The CDR3 DNA follows: TGTGCCAGTACCGGGGGGTATGGCTACACCTTC. Drawing the rest from reference TRBV11-2 and TRBJ1-2, the complete variable domain is EAGVAQSPRYKIIEKRQSVAFWCNPISGHATLYWYQQILGQGPKLLIQFQNNGVVDDSQLPKDRFSAERLKGVDSTLKIQPAKLEDSAVYLCASTGGYGYTFGSGTRLTVV.

This chain links TRBV15 with TRBJ1-1; the match to TRBD1 covers 9 bases. Germline V gene sequence: CDR1 LNHNV, CDR2 YYDKDF (reference sequence). Unmatched junction bases numbered 4, after V lost 6 bases and J lost 2 bases. This CDR3 has 14 residues. The CDR3 region is CATRTGGINTEAFF. DNA of the CDR3: TGTGCCACCAGAACAGGGGGCATAAACACTGAAGCTTTCTTT.

The rearrangement uses TRBV10-3 and TRBJ2-2, with a tentative D call TRBD1 (6 bases). Germline V lookup: CDR1 ENHRY, CDR2 SYGVKD. V lost 9 bases to trimming and J lost 6 bases, with 17 bases between them. There are 14 residues in the CDR3. CDR3: CAIRAGANPGELFF. DNA of the CDR3: TGTGCCATTCGTGCAGGGGCGAATCCCGGGGAGCTGTTTTTT.

The J gene is TRBJ1-1, the V gene TRBV7-6; a possible D gene is TRBD1 (6 bases). Germline V gene sequence: CDR1 SGHVS, CDR2 FNYEAQ. V lost 4 bases to trimming and J lost 3 bases, with 15 bases between them. The CDR3 is made up of 15 amino acids. The CDR3 is CASSSGGWTDTEAFF. The DNA for the CDR3 is TGTGCCAGCAGCTCGGGAGGGTGGACAGACACTGAAGCTTTCTTT.

This chain joins TRBV18 and TRBJ1-2; maybe TRBD1 (5 bases). Per the germline V gene, CDR1 is KGHSH and CDR2 is LQKENI. CDR3 length equals 14 residues. The germline V and J ends were trimmed by 2 bases and 7 bases, with 14 bases remaining between them. The CDR3, as DNA: TGTGCCAGCTCACCAGTACAGGAATACGGTGGCTACACCTTC. Its protein is CASSPVQEYGGYTF.